The 32 T cell receptor beta chains listed next were all sequenced from one sample in a study of cytomegalovirus exposure and HLA in healthy donors. Vbeta (60) and Jbeta (13) primers were used in the PCR. TCRdb's copy holds only in-frame clones and misses some; the assay was immunoSEQ multiplex PCR. This repertoire shows 200,000 to 250,000 clones, about 80% found once; its top ten account for around 2.8%. The sample consisted of PBMCs. These receptors originate from a woman in her sixties or seventies in good health and CMV-seropositive.

The V and J genes are TRBV5-1 and TRBJ2-5; perhaps TRBD1 as D (6 bases). This CDR3 comprises 13 residues. Looked up from germline, CDR1 is SGHRS and CDR2 is YFSETQ. V was pared by 6 bases and J by 5 bases, with 14 bases between. CDR3 bases: TGCGCCAGCACCCTGGGGGCTGGGGAGACCCAGTACTTC. It encodes CASTLGAGETQYF.

V gene TRBV6-1 combines with J gene TRBJ2-7; possible D gene TRBD1, 5 bases. Germline-derived CDR1 and CDR2 are MNHNS and SASEGT. V lost 7 bases and J 0 bases, leaving 13 bases between the germline ends. The CDR3 is made up of 14 amino acids. As DNA, the CDR3 is TGTGCCAGCACCTACACCCAGGGCTCCTACGAGCAGTACTTC. Encoded protein: CASTYTQGSYEQYF.

The rearrangement uses TRBV7-9 and TRBJ1-4, with D perhaps matching TRBD1 (6 bases). CDR1 and CDR2 (germline): SEHNR, FQNEAQ (reference sequence). The CDR3 has 15 amino acids. The V and J ends lost 8 bases and 8 bases respectively, with 21 bases between them. CDR3 amino acids: CASGAGGGGDEKLFF. CDR3 coding DNA: TGTGCCAGCGGCGCGGGAGGGGGTGGGGACGAAAAACTGTTTTTT.

The chain carries TRBV30 and TRBJ1-5; the match to TRBD1 covers 9 bases. J was trimmed by 4 bases and V by 1 base; bases with no gene match: 8. In germline, CDR1 is GTSNPN, CDR2 SVGIG (reference sequence). The CDR3 runs to 16 residues. The CDR3 sequence is CAWSAGTGFRNQPQHF. The CDR3 DNA sequence: TGTGCCTGGAGTGCCGGGACAGGGTTTCGTAATCAGCCCCAGCATTTT.

The chain joins TRBV9 to TRBJ2-7; 7 bases line up with TRBD2. CDR3 length equals 14 residues. Trimming took 3 bases from V and 2 from J; bases not matched to a gene: 5. Germline assignment: CDR1 SGDLS and CDR2 YYNGEE. The CDR3, as DNA: TGTGCCAGCAGCGGAGGAGCGGGACCCTACGAGCAGTACTTC. This codes for CASSGGAGPYEQYF.

This clone occurred once. V gene TRBV5-1 combines with J gene TRBJ2-3; D is undetermined. The CDR3 has 14 amino acids. Germline V lookup: CDR1 SGHRS, CDR2 YFSETQ. V was cut by 0 bases and J by 0 bases, with 5 bases left in between. CDR3 residues: CASSLDQSTDTQYF. CDR3 nucleotides: TGCGCCAGCAGCTTGGATCAGAGCACAGATACGCAGTATTTT.

This clone was observed a single time. Here the CDR3 reads CASSRGQGASGTEAFF. The CDR3 bases are TGTGCCAGCAGTCGCGGACAGGGGGCATCGGGAACTGAAGCTTTCTTT. The rearrangement links TRBV6-6 to TRBJ1-1; 11 positions match TRBD1. The CDR3 runs 16 residues. V was pared by 5 bases and J by 5 bases, with 10 bases of the junction left unmatched. Per germline, CDR1 MNHNY and CDR2 SVGAGI (reference sequence).

The chain uses TRBV11-1 and TRBJ1-1; no clear D. The CDR3 extends over 12 amino acids. Germline V gives CDR1 SGHAT, CDR2 FQDESV (reference sequence). Deletions cut 7 bases from V and 1 base from J, with 7 bases between. The CDR3 is CASTSGNTEAFF. The CDR3 nucleotides read TGTGCCAGCACATCCGGGAACACTGAAGCTTTCTTT.

V gene TRBV7-3 combines with J gene TRBJ2-5, with 10 bases identical to TRBD2. Germline V gene data show CDR1 as SGHTA and CDR2 as FQGTGA. CDR3 length equals 15 residues. J gave up 4 bases and V 3 bases, and 5 bases lay outside the gene matches. For the CDR3, the DNA is TGTGCCAGCAGCTTCAGCGGGGGGGACGGAGAGACCCAGTACTTC. Protein: CASSFSGGDGETQYF.

This clone appeared a few times. The chain links TRBV5-1 to TRBJ2-7; tentative D call: TRBD2 (7 bases). This CDR3 is built from 16 residues. V lost 0 bases and J lost 5, with 18 bases in between. In germline, CDR1 is SGHRS, CDR2 YFSETQ. CDR3 amino acids: CASSLGGRGGLNEQYF. In DNA form, the CDR3 reads TGCGCCAGCAGCTTGGGTGGGAGGGGGGGTCTCAACGAGCAGTACTTC. Based on the CDR3 plus reference TRBV5-1 and TRBJ2-7, the full variable domain is KAGVTQTPRYLIKTRGQQVTLSCSPISGHRSVSWYQQTPGQGLQFLFEYFSETQRNKGNFPGRFSGRQFSNSRSEMNVSTLELGDSALYLCASSLGGRGGLNEQYFGPGTRLTVT.

This chain links TRBV11-2 with TRBJ2-1; possible D gene TRBD2, 6 bases. The length of the CDR3 is 15 residues. The germline CDR1 and CDR2 sequences are SGHAT and FQNNGV. V was clipped by 4 bases and J by 0 bases, with 10 bases between them. CDR3 sequence reads: CASSSGLSSYNEQFF. As DNA, the CDR3 is TGTGCCAGCAGCTCGGGACTTAGCTCCTACAATGAGCAGTTCTTC.

The chain is built from TRBV5-1 and TRBJ2-5; 9 positions match TRBD1. The germline gives CDR1 SGHRS, CDR2 YFSETQ. V dropped 5 bases and J dropped 5; count of bases not matched to a gene: 10. This CDR3 contains 15 residues. CDR3 region: CASRPSGTGRETQYF. In DNA, the CDR3 is TGCGCCAGCAGGCCCTCCGGGACAGGGAGGGAGACCCAGTACTTC.

This clone showed up just a few times. The V call is TRBV4-2, the J call TRBJ1-1, with D hard to call. CDR3 length: 17 amino acids. Germline loops: CDR1 LGHNA, CDR2 YNFKEQ. Trimming removed 1 base from V and 3 bases from J, with 18 bases in between. CDR3: CASSQGGRVDTDTEAFF. The CDR3 nucleotides read TGTGCCAGCAGCCAAGGAGGCCGGGTGGATACGGACACTGAAGCTTTCTTT.

This chain connects TRBV5-4 to TRBJ1-5; 9 positions agree with TRBD1. The CDR3 has 14 residues. The V segment lost 2 bases and the J segment 11 bases; nucleotides outside the gene matches: 8. The germline CDR1 and CDR2 sequences are SGHNT and YYREEE (reference sequence). CDR3 bases: TGTGCCAGCAGCTTACAGGGGGCCCCCGTAGCCCAGCATTTT. As protein: CASSLQGAPVAQHF.

This clone was seen a handful of times. The V call is TRBV4-1, the J call TRBJ1-2, with 7 bases lining up with TRBD1. Looked up from germline, CDR1 is MGHRA and CDR2 is YSYEKL. The CDR3 has 17 amino acids. V lost 2 bases to trimming and J lost 4 bases; unmatched junction nucleotides: 13. Written as DNA, the CDR3 is TGCGCCAGCAGCCAATCCCGGAATGGACAGGTCGTCTATGGCTACACCTTC. The encoded protein is CASSQSRNGQVVYGYTF.

The gene calls are TRBV10-3 and TRBJ2-2, with TRBD1 as a possible D gene (5 bases). Germline values: CDR1 ENHRY, CDR2 SYGVKD. This CDR3 is 14 amino acids long. V shed 10 bases and J shed 0 bases, with 12 bases lying between them. The CDR3 DNA reads as TGTGCCACGCACGAAGGGGCGAACACCGGGGAGCTGTTTTTT. Protein sequence: CATHEGANTGELFF.

This clone was seen a few times. The V and J genes are TRBV1 and TRBJ2-1; the D segment call TRBD2 is taken from the table without a DNA check. TRBV1 is designated a pseudogene. The CDR3 is 16 amino acids. The CDR3 nucleotides are TGCACCAGCAGCCATTGGGGACTAGCGGGAGTTAATGAGCAGTTCTTC. It encodes CTSSHWGLAGVNEQFF.

The chain combines TRBV19 with TRBJ1-2; unclear D gene. Trimming took 5 bases from V and 2 from J, leaving 9 bases between them. The germline V gene encodes CDR1 LNHDA and CDR2 SQIVND (reference sequence). CDR3 length equals 13 residues. The CDR3 sequence is CASSPGRNYGYTF. In DNA form, the CDR3 reads TGTGCCAGTAGTCCGGGGAGAAACTATGGCTACACCTTC.

The genes are TRBV9 and TRBJ1-5; TRBD1 aligns across 9 bases. CDR1 is SGDLS, CDR2 YYNGEE, per germline. The V gene end was trimmed by 5 bases and the J gene end by 7 bases; junction bases not matched to a gene: 10. There are 15 residues in the CDR3. CDR3 bases: TGTGCCAGCAGGCTGTACAGGGGGCGCGGACAGCCCCAGCATTTT. It specifies CASRLYRGRGQPQHF.

This clone was seen only once. V gene TRBV7-8 combines with J gene TRBJ2-1, with 14 bases matching TRBD2. Germline V gives CDR1 SGHVS, CDR2 FQNEAQ. This CDR3 is built from 16 residues. V lost 3 bases, J lost 2 bases, and 0 bases stayed unmatched. The CDR3 spells CASSLGLAGAYNEQFF. The CDR3 DNA reads as TGTGCCAGCAGCTTGGGACTAGCGGGGGCCTACAATGAGCAGTTCTTC.

The CDR3 loop is CASSLDSGGTEAFF. The CDR3 region has the DNA TGTGCCAGCAGCTTAGATAGCGGGGGCACTGAAGCTTTCTTT. This chain connects TRBV11-2 to TRBJ1-1, with TRBD1 as a possible D gene (5 bases). CDR3 length: 14 amino acids. Germline CDR1 reads SGHAT; CDR2 reads FQNNGV. Trimming left V 0 bases short and J 4 bases short, with 9 bases between. The whole variable domain, remainder taken from reference TRBV11-2 and TRBJ1-1, is EAGVAQSPRYKIIEKRQSVAFWCNPISGHATLYWYQQILGQGPKLLIQFQNNGVVDDSQLPKDRFSAERLKGVDSTLKIQPAKLEDSAVYLCASSLDSGGTEAFFGQGTRLTVV.

This chain connects TRBV5-1 to TRBJ2-3, with 9 bases aligning to TRBD2. Germline CDR1 and CDR2: SGHRS and YFSETQ. With 5 bases clipped from V and 2 bases from J, the junction kept 6 bases outside the gene matches. The CDR3 is 15 residues long. The CDR3 is CASSYSGGSTDTQYF. CDR3 in DNA: TGCGCCAGCAGTTACAGCGGGGGGTCCACAGATACGCAGTATTTT.

Written as DNA, the CDR3 is TGTGCCAGCAGTCGAAAAGGACAGGGGGGGAATGAGCAGTTCTTC. Protein sequence: CASSRKGQGGNEQFF. This chain links TRBV6-5 with TRBJ2-1; 10 bases match TRBD1. The CDR3 has 15 amino acids. Germline V lookup: CDR1 MNHEY, CDR2 SVGAGI. J gave up 7 bases and V 5 bases, and 8 bases lay outside the gene matches.

The chain carries TRBV7-2 and TRBJ1-1, with D unclear. V was trimmed by 5 bases and J by 5 bases, leaving 15 bases between them. This CDR3 comprises 14 residues. Germline assignment: CDR1 SGHTA and CDR2 FQGNSA. CDR3 sequence reads: CASSPTGLRTEAFF. CDR3 DNA sequence: TGTGCCAGCAGCCCGACGGGGTTGAGGACTGAAGCTTTCTTT.

This clone was seen once. The J gene is TRBJ2-5, the V gene TRBV5-1; TRBD1 aligns across 7 bases. V lost 1 base to trimming and J lost 2 bases; unmatched junction nucleotides: 2. CDR3 length: 14 amino acids. The V gene's germline CDR1 is SGHRS and CDR2 YFSETQ. In DNA form, the CDR3 reads TGCGCCAGCAGCTTGACAGGGGATCAAGAGACCCAGTACTTC. This gives the protein CASSLTGDQETQYF.

The gene calls are TRBV2 and TRBJ2-3, with D unresolved. The CDR3 has 14 residues. V lost 5 bases and J lost 0, with 9 bases in between. The germline gives CDR1 SNHLY, CDR2 FYNNEI. The CDR3 DNA reads as TGTGCCAGCAGTCCATTAGTTAGCACAGATACGCAGTATTTT. It specifies CASSPLVSTDTQYF. Complete variable domain (other parts from reference TRBV2 and TRBJ2-3): EPEVTQTPSHQVTQMGQEVILRCVPISNHLYFYWYRQILGQKVEFLVSFYNNEISEKSEIFDDQFSVERPDGSNFTLKIRSTKLEDSAMYFCASSPLVSTDTQYFGPGTRLTVL.

Notes on this clone: Other DNA sequences in this specimen translate into the identical CDR3. The chain couples TRBV5-1 to TRBJ2-1; no firm D call. From germline, CDR1 is SGHRS and CDR2 YFSETQ. V was clipped by 0 bases and J by 1 base, with 8 bases between them. This CDR3 has 15 residues. CDR3 protein: CASSLEAGSYNEQFF. DNA for the CDR3: TGCGCCAGCAGCTTGGAGGCAGGTTCCTACAATGAGCAGTTCTTC.

The chain has TRBV5-1 and TRBJ1-1, with 7 bases fitting TRBD1. Trimming at V came to 0 bases and at J to 9 bases, leaving 5 bases not matched to a gene. In germline, CDR1 is SGHRS, CDR2 YFSETQ. The CDR3 sequence is 13 residues long. For the CDR3, the DNA is TGCGCCAGCAGCTTGGATCCGGGACAGAAAGCTTTCTTT. Encoded protein: CASSLDPGQKAFF.

This chain connects TRBV7-6 to TRBJ2-2, with TRBD2 matching 13 bases. V gave up 5 bases and J gave up 2 bases; unmatched junction bases: 5. The CDR3 runs to 17 residues. The V gene's germline CDR1 is SGHVS and CDR2 FNYEAQ. The CDR3: CASSELAGGPNTGELFF. CDR3 DNA: TGTGCCAGCAGCGAACTAGCGGGAGGGCCTAACACCGGGGAGCTGTTTTTT.

The V call is TRBV19, the J call TRBJ1-5; maybe TRBD1 (6 bases). Trimming shortened V by 4 bases and J by 4 bases, and 17 bases separated the two germline ends. The CDR3 runs to 16 residues. CDR1 and CDR2 from the germline V gene are LNHDA and SQIVND (reference sequence). The CDR3 sequence is CASSKDSGGINQPQHF. The DNA of the CDR3 is TGTGCCAGTAGTAAGGACAGTGGGGGTATAAATCAGCCCCAGCATTTT.

V is TRBV19 and J is TRBJ2-1; 16 bases are a match to TRBD2. CDR1 and CDR2 (germline): LNHDA, SQIVND (reference sequence). V gave up 5 bases and J gave up 6 bases; unmatched junction bases: 4. The CDR3 has 16 amino acids. CDR3 nucleotide sequence: TGTGCCAGTAGTCCGGGACTAGCGGGAGGGTCCAATGAGCAGTTCTTC. Translation gives CASSPGLAGGSNEQFF. Full variable domain (outside the CDR3, taken from reference TRBV19 and TRBJ2-1): DGGITQSPKYLFRKEGQNVTLSCEQNLNHDAMYWYRQDPGQGLRLIYYSQIVNDFQKGDIAEGYSVSREKKESFPLTVTSAQKNPTAFYLCASSPGLAGGSNEQFFGPGTRLTVL.

This chain links TRBV7-2 with TRBJ2-1, with 8 bases fitting TRBD2. Trimming at V came to 3 bases and at J to 4 bases, leaving 8 bases not matched to a gene. CDR3 length equals 16 residues. Germline V gene sequence: CDR1 SGHTA, CDR2 FQGNSA. The CDR3 reads CASSFPEAGGYNEQFF. The CDR3 region has the DNA TGTGCCAGCAGCTTTCCGGAGGCGGGGGGTTACAATGAGCAGTTCTTC. Using reference TRBV7-2 and TRBJ2-1 for the parts outside the CDR3, the full variable domain is GAGVSQSPSNKVTEKGKDVELRCDPISGHTALYWYRQSLGQGLEFLIYFQGNSAPDKSGLPSDRFSAERTGGSVSTLTIQRTQQEDSAVYLCASSFPEAGGYNEQFFGPGTRLTVL.